Listed below are T cell receptor beta chains from one sample, sequenced in a study of human T cells and chemical hapten exposure. TCRdb reprocessed the RACE reads via MiXCR and lists one record per CDR3 protein. The data contain 79,000 or so distinct CDR3 sequences, around a tenth of them seen just once; the ten biggest clones take up roughly 1.5%. The sequenced sample was whole blood, obtained in connection with sensitization to the hapten diphenylcyclopropenone (DPC). Receptors originate from a woman in her forties or fifties with alopecia areata. Some clones in this sample may be carry-over from other donors' samples. The CDR3 runs from the conserved cysteine through the conserved F or W. D genes are given only for firm matches. Where a row states a size, it is once, few, many or the class of an expanded clone; other rows omit it.

V	size	length	J	D	CDR3	DNA
TRBV7-9	many	17	TRBJ2-5	TRBD2	CASSPEWGGFTPETQYF	TGTGCCAGCAGCCCCGAATGGGGGGGGTTTACCCCAGAGACCCAGTACTTC
TRBV29-1	-	13	TRBJ2-7	TRBD1	CSVHWGQVGEQYF	TGCAGCGTCCATTGGGGACAGGTCGGAGAGCAGTACTTC
TRBV20-1	-	17	TRBJ2-1	-	CSARDASTADSPIEQFF	TGCAGTGCTAGAGACGCGTCAACGGCCGACTCGCCAATTGAGCAGTTCTTC
TRBV7-2	few	13	TRBJ2-1	-	CASTRDVAGEQFF	TGTGCCAGCACCCGGGACGTAGCTGGTGAGCAGTTCTTC
TRBV29-1	-	12	TRBJ1-2	-	CSVSDSHYGYTF	TGCAGCGTTTCGGACAGCCACTATGGCTACACCTTC
TRBV11-2	many	14	TRBJ2-1	TRBD1	CASSRQGAYNEQFF	TGTGCCAGCAGCAGACAGGGGGCCTACAATGAGCAGTTCTTC
TRBV7-3	-	13	TRBJ2-7	TRBD1	CASSSGQGGEQYF	TGTGCCAGCAGCTCCGGACAGGGTGGCGAGCAGTACTTC
TRBV7-2	-	15	TRBJ2-7	-	CASSQGLVLSYEQYF	TGTGCCAGCAGCCAGGGACTTGTCCTTTCCTACGAGCAGTACTTC
TRBV13	-	15	TRBJ2-1	TRBD2	CASSFLAGASNEQFF	TGTGCCAGCAGCTTTCTAGCGGGAGCCTCTAATGAGCAGTTCTTC
TRBV27	many	15	TRBJ1-2	-	CASSLSLGREEGYTF	TGTGCCAGCAGTTTATCCCTCGGGAGGGAGGAGGGCTACACCTTC
TRBV6-5	many	14	TRBJ1-3	-	CASSPVGYGNTIYF	TGTGCCAGCAGTCCCGTCGGGTATGGAAACACCATATATTTT
TRBV5-1	many	11	TRBJ2-7	-	CASSLGYEQYF	TGTGCCAGCAGCTTAGGGTACGAGCAGTACTTC
TRBV18	few	12	TRBJ1-1	-	CASSIGFGEAFF	TGTGCCAGCTCGATAGGATTTGGAGAAGCTTTCTTT
TRBV2	-	14	TRBJ2-1	TRBD2	CASRGTSLYNEQFF	TGTGCCAGCAGGGGGACTAGCCTCTACAATGAGCAGTTCTTC
TRBV29-1	-	12	TRBJ2-3	-	CSVRRDFDTQYF	TGCAGCGTTCGGCGGGACTTTGATACGCAGTATTTT
TRBV6-5	-	14	TRBJ2-3	-	CASSRRRGTDTQYF	TGTGCCAGCAGCAGACGCAGGGGCACAGATACGCAGTATTTT
TRBV12-3/TRBV12-4	-	14	TRBJ2-3	TRBD2	CASRGDYRTDTQYF	TGTGCCAGCAGGGGGGACTACCGCACAGATACGCAGTATTTT